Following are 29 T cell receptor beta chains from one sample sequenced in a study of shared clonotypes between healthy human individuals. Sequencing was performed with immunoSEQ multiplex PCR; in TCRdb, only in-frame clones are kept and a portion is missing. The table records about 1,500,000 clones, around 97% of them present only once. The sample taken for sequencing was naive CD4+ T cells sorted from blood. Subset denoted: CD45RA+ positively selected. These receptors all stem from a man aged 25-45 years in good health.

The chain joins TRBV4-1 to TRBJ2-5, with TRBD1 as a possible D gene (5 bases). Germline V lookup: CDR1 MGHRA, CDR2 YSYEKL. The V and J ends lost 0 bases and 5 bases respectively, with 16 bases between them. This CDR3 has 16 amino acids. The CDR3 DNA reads TGCGCCAGCAGCCAAGATAAGGGGCCGCTAGGGGAGACCCAGTACTTC. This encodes CASSQDKGPLGETQYF.

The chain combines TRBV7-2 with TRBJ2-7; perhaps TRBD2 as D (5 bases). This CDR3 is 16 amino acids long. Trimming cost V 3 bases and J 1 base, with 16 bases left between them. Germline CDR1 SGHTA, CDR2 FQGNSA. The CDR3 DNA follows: TGTGCCAGCAGCTTCCCCTTCGCACGGAGGTCCTACGAGCAGTACTTC. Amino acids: CASSFPFARRSYEQYF.

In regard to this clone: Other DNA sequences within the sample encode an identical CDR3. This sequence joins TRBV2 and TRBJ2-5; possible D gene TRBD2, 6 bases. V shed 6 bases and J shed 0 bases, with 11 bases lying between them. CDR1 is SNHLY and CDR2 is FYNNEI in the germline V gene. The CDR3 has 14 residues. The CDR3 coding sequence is TGTGCCAGCAGGGGTGGGACTTACCAAGAGACCCAGTACTTC. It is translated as CASRGGTYQETQYF.

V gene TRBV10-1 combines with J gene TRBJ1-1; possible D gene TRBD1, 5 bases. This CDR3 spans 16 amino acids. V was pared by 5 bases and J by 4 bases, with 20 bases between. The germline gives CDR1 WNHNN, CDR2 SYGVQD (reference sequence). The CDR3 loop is CASSTGRLGASTEAFF. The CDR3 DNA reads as TGCGCCAGCAGTACTGGCCGCTTAGGGGCGAGCACTGAAGCTTTCTTT.

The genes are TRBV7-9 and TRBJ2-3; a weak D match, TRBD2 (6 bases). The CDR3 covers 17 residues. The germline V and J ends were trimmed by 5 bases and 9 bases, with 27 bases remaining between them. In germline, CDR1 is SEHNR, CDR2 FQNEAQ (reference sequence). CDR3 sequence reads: CASSPGKRAGEGWTQYF. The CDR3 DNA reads TGTGCCAGCAGCCCGGGAAAGCGGGCGGGCGAAGGGTGGACGCAGTATTTT.

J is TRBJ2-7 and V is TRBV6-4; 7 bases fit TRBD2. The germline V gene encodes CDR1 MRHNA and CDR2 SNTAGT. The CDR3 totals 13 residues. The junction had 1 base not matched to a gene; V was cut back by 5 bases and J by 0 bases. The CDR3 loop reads CASSREASYEQYF. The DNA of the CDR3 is TGTGCCAGCAGTCGGGAGGCCTCCTACGAGCAGTACTTC.

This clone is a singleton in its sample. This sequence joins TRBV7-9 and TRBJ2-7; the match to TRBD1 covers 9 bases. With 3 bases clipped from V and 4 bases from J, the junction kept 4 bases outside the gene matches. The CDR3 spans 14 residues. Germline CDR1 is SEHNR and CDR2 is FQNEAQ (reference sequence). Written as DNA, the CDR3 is TGTGCCAGCAGCTTTCCGGGACAGGGTTACGAGCAGTACTTC. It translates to CASSFPGQGYEQYF.

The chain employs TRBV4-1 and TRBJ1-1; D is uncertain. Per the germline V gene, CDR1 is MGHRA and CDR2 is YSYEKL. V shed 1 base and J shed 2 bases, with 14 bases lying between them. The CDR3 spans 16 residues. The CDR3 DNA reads TGCGCCAGCAGCCAAGTAGCGGGCCGCTTCAACACTGAAGCTTTCTTT. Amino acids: CASSQVAGRFNTEAFF.

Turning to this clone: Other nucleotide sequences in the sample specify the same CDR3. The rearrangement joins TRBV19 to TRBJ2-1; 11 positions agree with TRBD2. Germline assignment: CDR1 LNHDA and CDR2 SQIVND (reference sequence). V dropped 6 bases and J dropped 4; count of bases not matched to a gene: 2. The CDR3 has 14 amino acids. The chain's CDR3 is CASRRLAGYNEQFF. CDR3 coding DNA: TGTGCCAGTAGGCGACTAGCGGGGTACAATGAGCAGTTCTTC.

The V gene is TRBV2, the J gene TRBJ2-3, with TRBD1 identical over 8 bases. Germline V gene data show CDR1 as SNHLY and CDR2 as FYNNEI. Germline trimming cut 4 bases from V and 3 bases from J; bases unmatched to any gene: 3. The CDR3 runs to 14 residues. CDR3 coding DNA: TGTGCCAGCAGTGGGACAGGGAGGACAGATACGCAGTATTTT. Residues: CASSGTGRTDTQYF.

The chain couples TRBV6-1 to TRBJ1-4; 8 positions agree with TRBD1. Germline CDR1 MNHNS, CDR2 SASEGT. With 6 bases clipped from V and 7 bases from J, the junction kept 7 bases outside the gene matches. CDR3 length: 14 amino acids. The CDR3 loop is CASRGTGGTEKLFF. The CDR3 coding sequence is TGTGCCAGCAGGGGGACAGGAGGGACTGAAAAACTGTTTTTT.

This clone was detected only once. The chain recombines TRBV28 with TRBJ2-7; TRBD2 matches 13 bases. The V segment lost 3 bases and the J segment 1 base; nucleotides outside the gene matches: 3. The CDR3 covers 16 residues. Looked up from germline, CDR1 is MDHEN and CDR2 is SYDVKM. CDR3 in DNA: TGTGCCAGCAGTTTGTGGACTAGCGGGAGTTCCTACGAGCAGTACTTC. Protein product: CASSLWTSGSSYEQYF. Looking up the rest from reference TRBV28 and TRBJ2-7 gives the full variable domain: DVKVTQSSRYLVKRTGEKVFLECVQDMDHENMFWYRQDPGLGLRLIYFSYDVKMKEKGDIPEGYSVSREKKERFSLILESASTNQTSMYLCASSLWTSGSSYEQYFGPGTRLTVT.

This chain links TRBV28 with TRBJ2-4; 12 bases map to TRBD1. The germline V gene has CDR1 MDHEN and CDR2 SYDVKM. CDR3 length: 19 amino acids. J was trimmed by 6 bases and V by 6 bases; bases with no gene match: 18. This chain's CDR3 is CASRRYPGQGARVGNIQYF. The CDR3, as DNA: TGTGCCAGCAGAAGATACCCGGGACAGGGGGCGCGAGTCGGAAACATTCAGTACTTC.

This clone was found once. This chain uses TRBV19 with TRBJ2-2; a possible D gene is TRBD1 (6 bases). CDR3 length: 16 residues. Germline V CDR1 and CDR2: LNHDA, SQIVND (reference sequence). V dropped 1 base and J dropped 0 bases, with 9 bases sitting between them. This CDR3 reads CASSIVQGTNTGELFF. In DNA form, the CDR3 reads TGTGCCAGTAGTATAGTTCAGGGGACGAACACCGGGGAGCTGTTTTTT.

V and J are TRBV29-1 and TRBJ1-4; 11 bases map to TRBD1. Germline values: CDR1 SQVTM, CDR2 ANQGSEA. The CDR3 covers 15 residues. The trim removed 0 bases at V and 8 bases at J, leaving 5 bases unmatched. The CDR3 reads CSVEDRTGGREKLFF. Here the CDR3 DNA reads TGCAGCGTTGAAGACAGGACAGGGGGCAGAGAAAAACTGTTTTTT.

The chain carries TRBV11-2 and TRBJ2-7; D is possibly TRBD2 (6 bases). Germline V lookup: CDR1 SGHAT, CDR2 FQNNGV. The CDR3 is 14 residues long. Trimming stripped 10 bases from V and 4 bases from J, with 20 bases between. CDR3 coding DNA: TGTGCCATCTCCCGAGGCCCGGCGGGGTACGAGCAGTACTTC. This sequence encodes CAISRGPAGYEQYF.

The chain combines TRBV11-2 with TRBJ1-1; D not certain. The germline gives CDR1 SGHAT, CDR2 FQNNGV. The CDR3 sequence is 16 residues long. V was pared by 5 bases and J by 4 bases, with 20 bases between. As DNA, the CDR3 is TGTGCCAGCAGCCTACCGACCCTACTTACTCCCACTGAAGCTTTCTTT. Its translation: CASSLPTLLTPTEAFF.

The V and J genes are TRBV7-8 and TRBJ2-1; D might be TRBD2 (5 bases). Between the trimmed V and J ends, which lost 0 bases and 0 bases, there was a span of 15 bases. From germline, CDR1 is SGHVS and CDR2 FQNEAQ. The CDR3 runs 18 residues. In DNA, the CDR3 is TGTGCCAGCAGCTTAGCCTCCCGACTTGGGAGCTCCTACAATGAGCAGTTCTTC. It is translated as CASSLASRLGSSYNEQFF.

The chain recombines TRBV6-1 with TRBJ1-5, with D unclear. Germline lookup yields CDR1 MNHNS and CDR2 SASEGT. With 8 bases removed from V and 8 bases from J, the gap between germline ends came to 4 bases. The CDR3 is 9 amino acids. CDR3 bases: TGTGCCAGCGGGAAGCCCCAGCATTTT. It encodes CASGKPQHF.

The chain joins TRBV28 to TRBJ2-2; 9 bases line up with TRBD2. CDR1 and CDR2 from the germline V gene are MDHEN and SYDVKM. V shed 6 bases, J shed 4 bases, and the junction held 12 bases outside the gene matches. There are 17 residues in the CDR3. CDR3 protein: CASRKYPSGTPTGELFF. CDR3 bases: TGTGCCAGCAGAAAATATCCTAGCGGGACCCCCACCGGGGAGCTGTTTTTT.

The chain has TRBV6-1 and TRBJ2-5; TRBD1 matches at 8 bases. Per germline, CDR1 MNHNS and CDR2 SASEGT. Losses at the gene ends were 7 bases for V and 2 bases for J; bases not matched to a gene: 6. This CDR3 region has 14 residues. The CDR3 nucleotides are TGTGCCAGCAAGGACAGGGTGGTTCAAGAGACCCAGTACTTC. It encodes CASKDRVVQETQYF.

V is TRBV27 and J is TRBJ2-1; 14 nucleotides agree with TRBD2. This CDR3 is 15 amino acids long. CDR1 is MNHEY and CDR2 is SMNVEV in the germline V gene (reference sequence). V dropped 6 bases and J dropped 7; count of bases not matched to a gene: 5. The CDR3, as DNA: TGTGCCAGCAGGACTAGCGGGAGGGCCGTAAATGAGCAGTTCTTC. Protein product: CASRTSGRAVNEQFF.

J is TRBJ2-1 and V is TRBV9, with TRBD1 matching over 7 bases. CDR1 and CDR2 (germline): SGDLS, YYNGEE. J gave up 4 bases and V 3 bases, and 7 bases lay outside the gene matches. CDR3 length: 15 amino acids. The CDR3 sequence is CASSADRAAYNEQFF. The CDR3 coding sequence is TGTGCCAGCAGCGCAGACAGGGCCGCGTACAATGAGCAGTTCTTC.

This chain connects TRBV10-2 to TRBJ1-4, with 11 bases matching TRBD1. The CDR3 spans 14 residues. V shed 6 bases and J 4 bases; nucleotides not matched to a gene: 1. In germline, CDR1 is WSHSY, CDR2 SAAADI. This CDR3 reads CASSGTGGNEKLFF. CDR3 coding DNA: TGCGCCAGCAGCGGGACAGGGGGTAATGAAAAACTGTTTTTT.

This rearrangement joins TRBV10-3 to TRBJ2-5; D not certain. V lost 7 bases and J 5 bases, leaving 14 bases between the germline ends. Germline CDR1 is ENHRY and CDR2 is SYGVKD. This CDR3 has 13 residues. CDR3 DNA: TGTGCCATCACTCCCGACCCCGATGAGACCCAGTACTTC. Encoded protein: CAITPDPDETQYF.

The CDR3 loop is CATSIVLNEKLFF. DNA for the CDR3: TGTGCCACCAGTATTGTTTTAAATGAAAAACTGTTTTTT. The rearrangement uses TRBV19 and TRBJ1-4; unclear D gene. CDR3 size: 13 residues. The germline V and J ends were trimmed by 10 bases and 5 bases, with 14 bases remaining between them. The germline V gene encodes CDR1 LNHDA and CDR2 SQIVND (reference sequence).

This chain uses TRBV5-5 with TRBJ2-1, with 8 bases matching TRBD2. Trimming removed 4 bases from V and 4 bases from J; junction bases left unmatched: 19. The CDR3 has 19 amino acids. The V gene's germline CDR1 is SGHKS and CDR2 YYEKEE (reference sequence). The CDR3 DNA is TGTGCCAGCAGCGTAGGCACTGCTGGGTATACTAGCGGATACAATGAGCAGTTCTTC. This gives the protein CASSVGTAGYTSGYNEQFF.

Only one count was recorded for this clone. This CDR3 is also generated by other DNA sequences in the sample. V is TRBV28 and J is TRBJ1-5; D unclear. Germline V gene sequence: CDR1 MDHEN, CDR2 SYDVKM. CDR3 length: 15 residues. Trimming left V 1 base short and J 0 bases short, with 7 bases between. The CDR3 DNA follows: TGTGCCAGCAGTTTATCGGAATATAGCAATCAGCCCCAGCATTTT. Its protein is CASSLSEYSNQPQHF.

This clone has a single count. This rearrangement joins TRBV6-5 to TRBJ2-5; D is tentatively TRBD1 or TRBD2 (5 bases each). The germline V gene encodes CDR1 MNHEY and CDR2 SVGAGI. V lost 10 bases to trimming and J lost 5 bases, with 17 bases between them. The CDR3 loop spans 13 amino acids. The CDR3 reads CAIHSGGSETQYF. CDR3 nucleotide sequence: TGTGCCATCCACTCTGGGGGTTCGGAGACCCAGTACTTC.